Listed here are 4 T cell receptor beta chains from one sample, sequenced in a study of T-cell reconstitution after alpha-beta-depleted transplantation in children. Preparation of the TCRbeta library involved a method that used unique molecular identifiers. MiXCR was run by TCRdb on the PCR reads, yielding one entry per CDR3 protein. The sample consists of approximately 490,000 distinct CDR3 sequences, approximately 12% of them appearing once. The specimen comprised PBMCs from the stem cell graft donor, sampled from the stem cell graft. These receptors came from a human donor who donated a stem cell graft to a child with combined immunodeficiency.

The CDR3 coding sequence is TGTGCCAGCAGTTTTGTGGCAGGGGGGGGCGGGGAGCTGTTTTTT. Encoded protein: CASSFVAGGGGELFF. The chain couples TRBV12-3 or TRBV12-4 to TRBJ2-2; the D gene could be TRBD1 or TRBD2 (7 bases each). This CDR3 has 15 residues. Trimming stripped 3 bases from V and 7 bases from J, with 15 bases between.

The sample holds many counts of this clonotype. This chain joins TRBV12-3 or TRBV12-4 and TRBJ2-1, with 7 nucleotides matching TRBD1. This CDR3 has 12 residues. V trimming: 5 bases; J trimming: 15 bases; junction bases outside the gene matches: 10. The CDR3 region is CASSQRWDSLFF. CDR3 sequence (DNA): TGTGCCAGCAGTCAAAGATGGGACAGCCTGTTCTTC.

The chain links TRBV27 to TRBJ2-1, with no clear D. The CDR3 extends over 15 amino acids. Germline CDR1 and CDR2: MNHEY and SMNVEV (reference sequence). V shed 6 bases and J shed 0 bases, with 12 bases lying between them. CDR3 nucleotides: TGTGCCAGCAGGCCCAAACTTAGCTCCTACAATGAGCAGTTCTTC. This translates into CASRPKLSSYNEQFF.

The genes are TRBV5-1 and TRBJ1-2; a possible D gene is TRBD1 (5 bases). Germline V gives CDR1 SGHRS, CDR2 YFSETQ. V was trimmed by 0 bases and J by 2 bases, leaving 11 bases between them. This CDR3 has 15 residues. The CDR3 loop is CASSLVGDPNYGYTF. CDR3 nucleotides: TGCGCCAGCAGCTTGGTTGGGGACCCAAACTATGGCTACACCTTC.